A selection of T cell receptor beta chains follows, all from one sample in a study of CD8+CD57+ T cells in acquired aplastic anemia. TCRdb called the reads again in MiXCR, with one record for every CDR3 protein. Here the sample spans 150,000 to 200,000 distinct CDR3 sequences, 71% being singletons. Input material: sorted CD4+, CD8+, or CD8+CD57+ T cells (not recorded which) from PBMCs. These receptors all come from a human donor with aplastic anemia. Both conserved end residues are part of each CDR3. The D gene is left open where the match is weak. Size is omitted from some rows. Given values are once, few, many or a class for expanded clones.

J	V	size	D	CDR3	DNA
TRBJ2-1	TRBV15	.	TRBD1	CATSVRDRHNEQFF	TGTGCCACCAGCGTCCGGGACAGACACAATGAGCAGTTCTTC
TRBJ1-1	TRBV10-1	.	.	CASSPTGIRGNTEAFF	TGCGCCAGCAGCCCAACCGGGATAAGAGGGAACACTGAAGCTTTCTTT
TRBJ1-2	TRBV7-2	.	.	CASSRSDRNYGYTF	TGTGCCAGCAGCCGCTCAGACAGAAACTATGGCTACACCTTC
TRBJ1-1	TRBV20-1	.	TRBD1	CSARGSGTGDTEAFF	TGCAGTGCTAGAGGGAGCGGCACAGGGGACACTGAAGCCTTCTTT
TRBJ2-7	TRBV7-9	.	.	CASSLADSPGYEQYF	TGTGCCAGCAGCTTAGCCGACAGCCCAGGGTACGAGCAGTACTTC
TRBJ1-2	TRBV29-1	.	.	CSVELLHGYTF	TGCAGCGTTGAACTACTGCATGGCTACACCTTC
TRBJ1-2	TRBV10-3	.	.	CAISLQGNGYTF	TGTGCCATCAGTCTACAGGGAAATGGCTACACCTTC
TRBJ1-1	TRBV20-1	.	TRBD1	CSASPTGEAFF	TGCAGTGCTAGCCCGACAGGGGAAGCTTTCTTT
TRBJ1-1	TRBV20-1	.	TRBD1	CSAASARGLRNTEAFF	TGCAGTGCTGCCTCGGCCAGGGGGCTTCGGAACACTGAAGCTTTCTTT
TRBJ2-7	TRBV5-6	.	.	CASSLAGLGGAKQYF	TGTGCCAGCAGCTTGGCCGGACTAGGGGGGGCCAAGCAGTACTTC
TRBJ1-5	TRBV27	many	.	CASSFGSVDQPQHF	TGTGCCAGCAGTTTTGGCTCGGTCGATCAGCCCCAGCATTTT
TRBJ1-6	TRBV10-3	.	.	CAISESQVSGPPLHF	TGTGCCATCAGTGAGTCTCAAGTCTCGGGGCCACCCCTCCACTTT
TRBJ2-5	TRBV20-1	.	TRBD2	CSGGSGGSRRGETQYF	TGCAGTGGAGGGAGCGGGGGTAGTAGGAGAGGGGAGACCCAGTACTTC
TRBJ2-1	TRBV7-8	.	.	CASSDKPLGNEQFF	TGTGCCAGCAGCGATAAGCCCCTGGGTAATGAGCAGTTCTTC
TRBJ2-3	TRBV10-1	.	TRBD2	CASSESRTGGYGTQYF	TGCGCCAGCAGTGAGTCGAGGACGGGGGGATACGGAACGCAGTATTTT
TRBJ2-7	TRBV19	.	TRBD1	CASSKTGISYEQYF	TGTGCCAGTAGTAAGACAGGGATCTCCTACGAGCAGTACTTC
TRBJ2-3	TRBV9	.	TRBD2	CASSEQTRLAGPSSTDTQYF	TGTGCCAGCAGCGAACAAACTCGACTAGCGGGTCCCTCTAGCACAGATACGCAGTATTTT
TRBJ1-1	TRBV20-1	.	TRBD1	CSASRDRDTEAFF	TGCAGTGCTAGCCGGGACAGAGACACTGAAGCTTTCTTT
TRBJ2-1	TRBV2	few	.	CASSSWSNNEQFF	TGTGCCAGCAGTAGCTGGAGCAACAATGAGCAGTTCTTC
TRBJ2-3	TRBV11-2	.	.	CASSLEAAFGTDMQYF	TGTGCCAGCAGCTTAGAAGCGGCCTTCGGCACAGATATGCAGTATTTT
TRBJ1-1	TRBV20-1	.	.	CSASAAGPNTEAFF	TGCAGTGCTAGTGCGGCGGGACCGAACACTGAAGCTTTCTTT
TRBJ2-5	TRBV20-1	.	TRBD1	CSAKGQDQETQYF	TGCAGTGCTAAAGGACAGGACCAAGAGACCCAGTACTTC
TRBJ2-5	TRBV19	.	.	CASSIAGGPETQYF	TGTGCCAGTAGTATAGCGGGGGGCCCGGAGACCCAGTACTTC
TRBJ2-7	TRBV7-9	.	.	CASSSLDSYSYEQYF	TGTGCCAGCAGCTCCTTGGACAGCTATTCCTACGAGCAGTACTTC
TRBJ2-7	TRBV20-1	.	.	CSARDSLSYEQYF	TGCAGTGCTAGAGACAGCCTCTCCTACGAGCAGTACTTC
TRBJ2-1	TRBV7-9	.	.	CASSQTGYNEQFF	TGTGCCAGCAGCCAAACGGGATACAATGAGCAGTTCTTC
TRBJ1-5	TRBV19	.	.	CASSGVYSNQPQHF	TGTGCCAGTAGTGGTGTCTATAGCAATCAGCCCCAGCATTTT
TRBJ2-3	TRBV7-8	many	.	CASSLRQLGYTDTQYF	TGTGCCAGCAGCTTACGGCAGTTGGGCTACACAGATACGCAGTATTTT
TRBJ2-1	TRBV20-1	.	TRBD2	CSARGAGARLNEQFF	TGCAGTGCTAGGGGAGCGGGGGCCAGACTCAATGAGCAGTTCTTC
TRBJ2-6	TRBV7-2	.	.	CASSLRGALGANVLTF	TGTGCCAGCAGCTTAAGGGGGGCGCTTGGGGCCAACGTCCTGACTTTC
TRBJ2-1	TRBV7-3	.	.	CASSLSWERSYNEQFF	TGTGCCAGCAGCTTAAGTTGGGAACGCTCCTACAATGAGCAGTTCTTC
TRBJ2-3	TRBV7-2	.	.	CASTLRPGGTDTQYF	TGTGCCAGCACCCTACGCCCGGGAGGCACAGATACGCAGTATTTT
TRBJ2-6	TRBV2	.	.	CASSEDGRSGANVLTF	TGTGCCAGCAGTGAAGACGGACGCTCTGGGGCCAACGTCCTGACTTTC
TRBJ2-3	TRBV20-1	.	TRBD2	CSAESGTSDTDTQYF	TGCAGTGCTGAATCCGGGACTAGCGATACAGATACGCAGTATTTT
TRBJ2-7	TRBV14	once	.	CASSQDPEGAYEQYF	TGTGCCAGCAGCCAAGATCCGGAGGGAGCCTACGAGCAGTACTTC
TRBJ1-1	TRBV20-1	.	.	CSVQRWQGNTEAFF	TGCAGTGTTCAGAGATGGCAGGGGAACACTGAAGCTTTCTTT